The 2 T cell receptor beta chains below all came from one sample that was sequenced in a study of blood T cells in healthy people across ages. With a J-beta primer mix and a sample-barcoded 5' primer, a second PCR ran about 6 to 11 cycles. A single record per CDR3 protein comes from TCRdb applying MiXCR to the 5' RACE reads. The repertoire holds about 680,000 distinct CDR3 sequences, with over 45% as singletons. The sequenced material came from blood. The receptors were sampled from a woman aged 60-75 years in good health.

This clonotype was seen ten or more times. The rearrangement uses TRBV27 and TRBJ2-5, with D perhaps matching TRBD2 (6 bases). From germline, CDR1 is MNHEY and CDR2 SMNVEV (reference sequence). Trimming cost V 10 bases and J 5 bases, with 26 bases left between them. This CDR3 is built from 16 residues. The CDR3 region is CATRDTAGRLGETQYF. DNA for the CDR3: TGTGCCACCCGCGATACCGCGGGACGACTGGGGGAGACCCAGTACTTC.

The gene calls are TRBV5-1 and TRBJ1-5; TRBD1 might be the D (6 bases). The CDR3 sequence is 13 residues long. Trimming cost V 6 bases and J 7 bases, with 14 bases left between them. Germline V gene data show CDR1 as SGHRS and CDR2 as YFSETQ. The CDR3 region has the DNA TGCGCCAGCACCCCGGGGGGCGGCCAGCCCCAGCATTTT. Its translation is CASTPGGGQPQHF.